This record looks at one T cell receptor beta chain sequence and its context. Its antigen is as yet unknown. This sample was included in a study of T-cell reconstitution after alpha-beta-depleted transplantation in children. Study-wide results and limits: Some patients showed high day-60 TCRbeta diversity, which derived from surviving recipient T cells and thymic progenitors. T-cell counts and diversity were attributed mostly to newly produced T cells one year after transplant. It was reported that alpha-beta T cells came from several hundred expanded graft clones (about two months after transplant).

Molecular barcoding with unique molecular identifiers was used for the TCRbeta library. MiXCR was run by TCRdb on the PCR reads, yielding one entry per CDR3 protein. The table includes about 150,000 distinct CDR3 sequences, roughly 10% detected once. Trimming removed 5 bases from V and 3 bases from J; junction bases left unmatched: 7. Germline CDR1 reads SGHVS; CDR2 reads FNYEAQ. The CDR3 is made up of 16 amino acids. This chain joins TRBV7-6 and TRBJ2-2; 9 bases agree with TRBD1. The TCR originated in a boy aged 2 to 10 with acute myeloid leukemia, due to receive a stem cell transplant. The source was PBMCs, collected before TCRalphabeta/CD19-depleted stem cell transplant. The CDR3 bases are TGTGCCAGCAGCCCCAACAGGGGGCAATACACCGGGGAGCTGTTTTTT. Protein sequence: CASSPNRGQYTGELFF.